This TCR beta chain was retrieved from a study of T cells after yellow fever vaccination. This CDR3 is 12 amino acids long. The germline V and J ends were trimmed by 6 bases and 2 bases, with 7 bases remaining between them. Germline CDR1 reads SNHLY; CDR2 reads FYNNEI. MiXCR, applied by TCRdb to the 5' RACE reads, yields one record per CDR3 protein. Among fewer than 350,000 distinct CDR3 sequences listed, 3.6% were seen once. General study points: The CD4 and CD8 compartments had a small share of their clonotypes in common. Boosting was followed by the reappearance of most primary-vaccination clones (less than 98% CD4, about 90% CD8). FACS-sorted repertoires could contain abundant clonotypes contaminating from the bulk population.

This clonotype was seen ten or more times. Antigen specificity is unknown. The chain joins TRBV2 to TRBJ1-2; tentatively, D is TRBD1 (5 bases). This specimen was PBMCs, taken on the day of the yellow fever booster vaccination. The receptor's source is a man between 18 and 35 years old who received the YFV17D yellow fever vaccine. CDR3 coding DNA: TGTGCCAGCAGGGGGGAGAACTATGGCTACACCTTC. Translation: CASRGENYGYTF.